This T cell receptor beta chain was profiled in a study of shared clonotypes between healthy human individuals. Study-level points and caveats: A limitation of the genetic and exposure-history diversity represented arose from few donors.

As for this clone: Its antigen is still unknown.

CDR1 is PRHDT, CDR2 FYEKMQ, per germline (reference sequence). Trimming removed 4 bases at V and 6 bases at J, with 19 bases between. This CDR3 contains 15 residues. Only Caucasian adults living in Nashville, Tennessee served as donors. Authors' methods: Filtering was not the same, since immunoSEQ gave junction-only sequences without quality scores. Profiled with immunoSEQ multiplex PCR; TCRdb holds only in-frame clones, not every one. The V and J calls and clone size were taken over from that table, and D and trimming were inferred from the DNA. The sample has 500,000 to 650,000 clones; around 78% are singletons.

The rearrangement uses TRBV13 and TRBJ2-7, with a possible D match to TRBD2 (6 bases). Sequencing was performed on PBMCs. This TCR derives from a woman in her forties in good health. Some clones in this sample may be carry-over from other donors' samples. This chain's CDR3 is CASSSRLSGEVEQYF. In DNA, the CDR3 is TGTGCCAGCAGCTCCAGACTCTCGGGAGAGGTCGAGCAGTACTTC.